Listed here are 19 T cell receptor beta chains from one sample, sequenced in a study of T cells in Graves' hyperthyroidism and ophthalmopathy. TCR beta CDR3 region amplification was performed from RNA transcripts. The HTBI primer set drove a first-round RT-PCR of the TCR CDR3. MiXCR, applied by TCRdb to the multiplex PCR reads, yields one record per CDR3 protein. The sample comprises 350,000 to 450,000 distinct CDR3 sequences, about 15% of which are singletons, and 9.5% to 12% rests with the top ten. The specimen sequenced was blood. The receptors come from a woman in her sixties or seventies with Graves' hyperthyroidism.

About this clonotype itself: One junction end disagrees with the germline gene, perhaps due to a read error. The V and J genes are TRBV5-1 and TRBJ2-3; possibly TRBD1 for D (6 bases). This CDR3 comprises 14 residues. The germline gives CDR1 SGHRS, CDR2 YFSETQ. The CDR3 nucleotides are TGCGCCGGCAGCTCGGGACATTCGGCAGATACGCAGTATTTT. It yields the protein CAGSSGHSADTQYF.

This clonotype was seen only a few times. A much larger clone lies a single base off, so this may be a read error. The CDR3 loop reads CASSFGLNTEASF. CDR3 DNA: TGCGCCAGCAGCTTTGGGTTGAACACTGAAGCTTCCTTT. The chain uses TRBV5-1 and TRBJ1-1; D ambiguous. Germline CDR1 is SGHRS and CDR2 is YFSETQ. This CDR3 has 13 residues.

This clonotype was detected ten times or more. The V gene is TRBV6-1, the J gene TRBJ1-6; 8 nucleotides agree with TRBD1. The CDR3 length is 14 residues. V lost 5 bases to trimming and J lost 7 bases; unmatched junction nucleotides: 4. The V gene's germline CDR1 is MNHNS and CDR2 SASEGT. The CDR3 region is CASSPDRANSPLHF. The DNA of the CDR3 is TGTGCCAGCAGTCCGGACAGGGCCAATTCACCCCTCCACTTT.

This clonotype has a count of ten or more. This sequence joins TRBV5-1 and TRBJ2-1, with TRBD1 matching over 8 bases. V shed 3 bases, J shed 10 bases, and the junction held 6 bases outside the gene matches. The CDR3 contains 13 residues. Germline V gene lookup returns CDR1 SGHRS and CDR2 YFSETQ. DNA for the CDR3: TGCGCCAGCAGCTGGGGGACAGGTCAGGAGCAGTTCTTC. Residues: CASSWGTGQEQFF.

This clonotype was observed a few times. The J gene is TRBJ2-7, the V gene TRBV9; D call uncertain. The germline CDR1 and CDR2 sequences are SGDLS and YYNGEE. This CDR3 region has 14 residues. The V and J ends lost 4 bases and 2 bases respectively, with 13 bases between them. The CDR3 DNA is TGTGCCAGCAGCCCCCGGGCCCCCGCCTACGAGCAGTACTTC. Protein: CASSPRAPAYEQYF.

This clonotype came up a few times. The chain has TRBV7-9 and TRBJ2-3; D is tentatively TRBD1 or TRBD2 (5 bases each). This CDR3 spans 15 amino acids. V was clipped by 3 bases and J by 2 bases, with 12 bases between them. The germline V gene encodes CDR1 SEHNR and CDR2 FQNEAQ (reference sequence). The CDR3 sequence: CASSFPGTVTDTQYF. For the CDR3, the DNA is TGTGCCAGCAGCTTCCCTGGGACGGTCACAGATACGCAGTATTTT.

The J gene is TRBJ2-2, the V gene TRBV10-2; D is unclear. V was pared by 6 bases and J by 5 bases, with 7 bases between. The CDR3 has 12 residues. The germline CDR1 and CDR2 sequences are WSHSY and SAAADI. CDR3 amino acids: CASSRWTGELFF. CDR3 DNA: TGCGCCAGCAGCCGCTGGACCGGGGAGCTGTTTTTT.

This chain connects TRBV30 to TRBJ1-2; D gene unclear. This CDR3 contains 14 residues. Trimming stripped 2 bases from V and 5 bases from J, with 15 bases between. Per the germline V gene, CDR1 is GTSNPN and CDR2 is SVGIG (reference sequence). The CDR3 loop is CAWSRTDETYGYTF. The DNA of the CDR3 is TGTGCCTGGAGTCGGACGGATGAGACGTATGGCTACACCTTC.

This clonotype was observed many times. V is TRBV2 and J is TRBJ1-1; 8 nucleotides line up with TRBD1. Trimming removed 6 bases from V and 2 bases from J; junction bases left unmatched: 5. The CDR3 has 14 residues. In germline, CDR1 is SNHLY, CDR2 FYNNEI. This CDR3 is CASRIDRGNTEAFF. The CDR3 coding sequence is TGTGCCAGCAGAATCGACAGGGGCAACACTGAAGCTTTCTTT.

This clonotype showed up just a few times. The chain is built from TRBV7-9 and TRBJ1-1; D is unresolved. Germline loops: CDR1 SEHNR, CDR2 FQNEAQ (reference sequence). Trimming removed 5 bases at V and 7 bases at J, with 14 bases between. This CDR3 contains 13 residues. CDR3 sequence reads: CASSAAGSFEAFF. CDR3 DNA: TGTGCCAGCAGCGCTGCGGGGTCGTTTGAAGCTTTCTTT.

The sample holds many counts of this clonotype. The rearrangement joins TRBV6-1 to TRBJ2-1; tentatively, D is TRBD2 (5 bases). This CDR3 has 13 amino acids. The germline CDR1 and CDR2 sequences are MNHNS and SASEGT. V was cut by 6 bases and J by 8 bases, with 14 bases left in between. CDR3 loop: CASRGDGRHEQFF. The CDR3 region has the DNA TGTGCCAGCAGGGGAGACGGGCGGCATGAGCAGTTCTTC.

This clonotype was counted ten times or more. V is TRBV5-8 and J is TRBJ1-6; possible D gene TRBD1, 6 bases. The ends were cut back, 4 bases at V and 6 bases at J, with 17 bases in the middle. CDR3 length equals 16 residues. Germline CDR1 and CDR2: SGHTS and YDEGEE. The CDR3 protein is CASSPQGSGSNSPLHF. For the CDR3, the DNA is TGTGCCAGCAGCCCCCAGGGGAGCGGCTCTAATTCACCCCTCCACTTT.

Note on this clonotype: A much larger clone lies a single base off, so this may be a read error. This chain uses TRBV27 with TRBJ2-3; weak D call: TRBD2 (5 bases). Germline V lookup: CDR1 MNHEY, CDR2 SMNVEV (reference sequence). The CDR3 is made up of 15 amino acids. V was cut by 5 bases and J by 1 base, with 13 bases left in between. CDR3 sequence: CASSHHRTCTDTQYF. Written as DNA, the CDR3 is TGTGCCAGCAGTCATCATAGGACTTGCACAGATACGCAGTATTTT.

In its sample, this clonotype was seen many times. The CDR3 reads CATSDGTGRRQETQYF. In nucleotides, the CDR3 is TGTGCCACCAGTGACGGGACCGGACGGAGACAAGAGACCCAGTACTTC. This sequence joins TRBV24-1 and TRBJ2-5; D may match TRBD1 or TRBD2 (5 bases each). The CDR3 sequence is 16 residues long. V lost 4 bases to trimming and J lost 2 bases, with 16 bases between them. Germline lookup yields CDR1 KGHDR and CDR2 SFDVKD.

This clonotype was detected many times. J is TRBJ1-2 and V is TRBV7-3; D gene ambiguous. V was trimmed by 4 bases and J by 8 bases, leaving 14 bases between them. The length of the CDR3 is 13 residues. Germline CDR1 is SGHTA and CDR2 is FQGTGA. The CDR3 DNA sequence: TGTGCCAGCAGCTCCTACATGAATTCAGGCTACACCTTC. Its protein product is CASSSYMNSGYTF.

This clonotype was recorded many times. This chain connects TRBV2 to TRBJ2-3; D gene uncertain. Germline V gene data show CDR1 as SNHLY and CDR2 as FYNNEI. The CDR3 contains 12 residues. V gave up 7 bases and J gave up 1 base, with 6 bases separating them. The CDR3 DNA reads as TGTGCCAGCAATCTGGGCACAGATACGCAGTATTTT. Translation gives CASNLGTDTQYF. The full variable domain, with the rest looked up from reference TRBV2 and TRBJ2-3, is EPEVTQTPSHQVTQMGQEVILRCVPISNHLYFYWYRQILGQKVEFLVSFYNNEISEKSEIFDDQFSVERPDGSNFTLKIRSTKLEDSAMYFCASNLGTDTQYFGPGTRLTVL.

This clonotype occurred many times. This chain uses TRBV2 with TRBJ2-3, with D possibly matching TRBD1 (6 bases). The V end lost 5 bases, the J end lost 1 base, and 13 bases lay between the germline ends. Germline V CDR1 and CDR2: SNHLY, FYNNEI. CDR3 length equals 15 residues. CDR3 DNA: TGTGCCAGCAGTCCCTCGGGACACGGCACAGATACGCAGTATTTT. This translates into CASSPSGHGTDTQYF.

This clonotype came up a few times. The chain couples TRBV29-1 to TRBJ2-7, with TRBD2 identical over 9 bases. There are 15 residues in the CDR3. V lost 4 bases, J lost 1 base, and 8 bases stayed unmatched. Germline CDR1 reads SQVTM; CDR2 reads ANQGSEA. The CDR3 spells CSVAPSGKMSYEQYF. The CDR3 bases are TGCAGCGTTGCCCCTAGCGGGAAAATGTCCTACGAGCAGTACTTC.

This clonotype came up many times. This chain connects TRBV5-1 to TRBJ2-3; possible D gene TRBD2, 5 bases. V was clipped by 2 bases and J by 6 bases, with 13 bases between them. Germline V CDR1 and CDR2: SGHRS, YFSETQ. This CDR3 spans 14 amino acids. The CDR3 DNA follows: TGCGCCAGCAGCTTCTCAACGCGGGTGGATACGCAGTATTTT. It is translated as CASSFSTRVDTQYF.